A single sample gave rise to the 9 T cell receptor beta chains below, sequenced in a study of blood T cell repertoires in COVID-19. TCRdb's table, derived via immunoSEQ multiplex PCR, lists solely in-frame clones and lacks some. This table holds over 200,000 clones, around 92% found once. The sample consisted of PBMCs or T cells enriched from blood (not recorded which). These receptors came from a woman aged 30 to 39 with acute COVID-19.

This rearrangement joins TRBV19 to TRBJ1-5; D is uncertain. The germline CDR1 and CDR2 sequences are LNHDA and SQIVND (reference sequence). Between the trimmed V and J ends, which lost 7 bases and 3 bases, there was a span of 19 bases. The CDR3 length is 16 residues. The CDR3 reads CASISTGKLSNQPQHF. CDR3 bases: TGTGCCAGTATTAGTACGGGGAAATTATCCAATCAGCCCCAGCATTTT.

This clone has just a few counts. V usage is TRBV2 and J usage is TRBJ1-1, with D perhaps matching TRBD1 (6 bases). The CDR3 is 13 amino acids. The ends were cut back, 7 bases at V and 0 bases at J, with 9 bases in the middle. CDR1 and CDR2 (germline): SNHLY, FYNNEI. The CDR3 here is CASTNRVNTEAFF. Here the CDR3 DNA reads TGTGCCAGCACAAACAGGGTGAACACTGAAGCTTTCTTT. Drawing the rest from reference TRBV2 and TRBJ1-1, the complete variable domain is EPEVTQTPSHQVTQMGQEVILRCVPISNHLYFYWYRQILGQKVEFLVSFYNNEISEKSEIFDDQFSVERPDGSNFTLKIRSTKLEDSAMYFCASTNRVNTEAFFGQGTRLTVV.

The chain couples TRBV4-3 to TRBJ1-1; D not certain. The ends were cut back, 0 bases at V and 1 base at J, with 6 bases in the middle. The CDR3 spans 14 residues. Germline CDR1 is LGHNA and CDR2 is YSLEER. The CDR3 DNA sequence: TGCGCCAGCAGCCAAGATTCGGGGAACACTGAAGCTTTCTTT. Protein sequence: CASSQDSGNTEAFF.

This clone occurred a few times. Mismatch with germline at one junction end may stem from a read error. The V and J genes are TRBV7-2 and TRBJ1-2, with 7 bases matching TRBD1. The CDR3 runs to 16 residues. Germline V gene lookup returns CDR1 SGHTA and CDR2 FQGNSA. The DNA of the CDR3 is TGTGCCAGCAGCCTAGCCGGGACAGCCTCTAACTATGGCTACACCTTC. Its protein product is CASSLAGTASNYGYTF.

The chain employs TRBV2 and TRBJ2-1; TRBD1 matches at 7 bases. There are 17 residues in the CDR3. Losses at the gene ends were 7 bases for V and 4 bases for J; bases not matched to a gene: 16. Germline-derived CDR1 and CDR2 are SNHLY and FYNNEI. CDR3 protein: CASTLPGWDRPYNEQFF. The CDR3 DNA is TGTGCCAGCACTCTACCCGGATGGGACAGACCTTACAATGAGCAGTTCTTC.

V gene TRBV30 combines with J gene TRBJ1-5; 9 bases are shared with TRBD1. V trimming: 1 base; J trimming: 5 bases; junction bases outside the gene matches: 6. Germline V lookup: CDR1 GTSNPN, CDR2 SVGIG (reference sequence). There are 15 residues in the CDR3. DNA for the CDR3: TGTGCCTGGAGTGGTCCGGGACAGGGCCATCAGCCCCAGCATTTT. Protein sequence: CAWSGPGQGHQPQHF.

CDR3 nucleotides: TGTGCCAGCAGCTTCCGCGGGGGTACTTCTCAGCCCCAGCATTTT. Protein: CASSFRGGTSQPQHF. The rearrangement uses TRBV5-6 and TRBJ1-5; D might be TRBD1 (5 bases). The germline V gene encodes CDR1 SGHDT and CDR2 YYEEEE. The CDR3 has 15 amino acids. Trimming left V 2 bases short and J 6 bases short, with 15 bases between.

The chain uses TRBV19 and TRBJ2-7; TRBD1 aligns across 9 bases. From germline, CDR1 is LNHDA and CDR2 SQIVND (reference sequence). The CDR3 is 18 residues long. The V segment lost 3 bases and the J segment 0 bases; nucleotides outside the gene matches: 12. CDR3 sequence reads: CASSMLSRGQGSSYEQYF. DNA of the CDR3: TGTGCCAGTAGTATGTTGAGCAGGGGACAGGGTAGCTCCTACGAGCAGTACTTC.

This sequence joins TRBV2 and TRBJ1-5; the match to TRBD1 covers 7 bases. CDR1 and CDR2 (germline): SNHLY, FYNNEI. The V and J ends lost 0 bases and 6 bases, in that order; junction bases with no gene match: 5. The CDR3 consists of 15 residues. CDR3 nucleotide sequence: TGTGCCAGCAGTGAAGCACCAGGGGGGACTCAGCCCCAGCATTTT. Its protein product is CASSEAPGGTQPQHF.